One and the same sample provided the 23 T cell receptor beta chains below, sequenced in a study of blood T cell repertoires in COVID-19. Produced via immunoSEQ multiplex PCR; TCRdb's table is partial and in-frame only. The sample includes 84,000 or so clones, approximately 75% of them seen just once. The material sequenced was peripheral blood. Every receptor here comes from a human donor in a cohort sampled during active COVID-19.

By sample share, this clone is medium-sized. A junction end diverges from the germline sequence, so it may reflect a read error. V and J are TRBV7-8 and TRBJ2-7; 8 bases align to TRBD1. CDR3 length equals 11 residues. The germline V gene encodes CDR1 SGHVS and CDR2 FQNEAQ. As DNA, the CDR3 is TGTGCCAGCAGCTTAGCGGGACAGGTGGGCTTC. The encoded protein is CASSLAGQVGF.

CDR3 bases: TGTGCCAGCAGCTTGGTTTCGATGGACAGCTCCTACGAGCAGTACTTC. As protein: CASSLVSMDSSYEQYF. J is TRBJ2-7 and V is TRBV5-6; D might be TRBD1 (6 bases). Deletions cut 0 bases from V and 0 bases from J, with 13 bases between. Germline CDR1 and CDR2: SGHDT and YYEEEE. There are 16 residues in the CDR3.

V usage is TRBV28 and J usage is TRBJ2-7; 9 bases match TRBD1. Trimming removed 1 base from V and 5 bases from J; junction bases left unmatched: 9. CDR1 and CDR2 from the germline V gene are MDHEN and SYDVKM. The CDR3 is 16 residues long. The CDR3 nucleotides read TGTGCCAGCAGTTTATTGGTGGGGACAGGGAATGACGAGCAGTACTTC. This sequence encodes CASSLLVGTGNDEQYF.

This clone was seen a single time. This chain uses TRBV14 with TRBJ1-1, with D unresolved. The CDR3 totals 14 residues. Germline-derived CDR1 and CDR2 are SGHDN and FVKESK. Trimming took off 4 bases at V and 0 bases at J, with 9 bases between the two ends. CDR3 sequence (DNA): TGTGCCAGCAGCCGCGGGCAGCTGAACACTGAAGCTTTCTTT. This sequence encodes CASSRGQLNTEAFF.

This chain joins TRBV4-2 and TRBJ2-7; TRBD1 might be the D (6 bases). V dropped 3 bases and J dropped 0 bases, with 9 bases sitting between them. CDR1 is LGHNA and CDR2 is YNFKEQ in the germline V gene. The CDR3 totals 14 residues. CDR3 nucleotide sequence: TGTGCCAGCAGCCAGCGACAGGACTCCTACGAGCAGTACTTC. Translating it yields CASSQRQDSYEQYF.

This clone was seen a handful of times. This chain links TRBV9 with TRBJ2-7, with TRBD2 matching 8 bases. This CDR3 has 15 amino acids. Trimming took 0 bases from V and 3 from J; bases not matched to a gene: 5. Germline V gives CDR1 SGDLS, CDR2 YYNGEE. The CDR3 is CASSVGRGGGYEQYF. The CDR3, as DNA: TGTGCCAGCAGCGTAGGTCGGGGGGGAGGCTACGAGCAGTACTTC.

The chain has TRBV10-2 and TRBJ2-5; maybe TRBD2 (7 bases). Trimming pared 8 bases from V and 2 bases from J, leaving 21 bases between. Looked up from germline, CDR1 is WSHSY and CDR2 is SAAADI. The CDR3 has 16 amino acids. The CDR3 spells CASSLLGGPGQETQYF. The CDR3 nucleotides read TGCGCCAGCTCCCTTCTGGGGGGGCCAGGGCAAGAGACCCAGTACTTC.

The chain uses TRBV3-1 (or the pseudogene TRBV3-2) and TRBJ1-6; TRBD1 matches 9 bases. Germline loops: CDR1 LGHDT, CDR2 YNNKEL (reference sequence). V lost 2 bases and J lost 8; bases outside the gene matches: 10. The CDR3 runs to 17 residues. This CDR3 reads CASSQPLVGQGDSPLHF. The CDR3 coding sequence is TGTGCCAGCAGCCAACCTTTAGTGGGACAGGGTGATTCACCCCTCCACTTT.

The chain combines TRBV7-2 with TRBJ2-7; perhaps TRBD2 as D (7 bases). Germline CDR1 reads SGHTA; CDR2 reads FQGNSA. The CDR3 covers 15 residues. V gave up 4 bases and J gave up 0 bases, with 13 bases separating them. CDR3 loop: CASSWGRGISYEQYF. The DNA of the CDR3 is TGTGCCAGCAGCTGGGGGCGGGGGATCTCCTACGAGCAGTACTTC.

In nucleotides, the CDR3 is TGTGCCAGCAGGGTTCCGGGACAGGGGCGAGACACCATATATTTT. Its translation is CASRVPGQGRDTIYF. The chain employs TRBV28 and TRBJ1-3; TRBD1 aligns across 10 bases. From germline, CDR1 is MDHEN and CDR2 SYDVKM. The CDR3 spans 15 residues. V lost 6 bases and J lost 8; bases outside the gene matches: 10. The variable domain in full, completed from reference TRBV28 and TRBJ1-3, reads DVKVTQSSRYLVKRTGEKVFLECVQDMDHENMFWYRQDPGLGLRLIYFSYDVKMKEKGDIPEGYSVSREKKERFSLILESASTNQTSMYLCASRVPGQGRDTIYFGEGSWLTVV.

The chain employs TRBV19 and TRBJ1-3; 7 bases align to TRBD1. The CDR3 extends over 15 amino acids. CDR1 and CDR2 from the germline V gene are LNHDA and SQIVND (reference sequence). Losses at the gene ends were 3 bases for V and 4 bases for J; bases not matched to a gene: 6. As DNA, the CDR3 is TGTGCCAGTAGTATGACAGGGTCGTCCGGAAACACCATATATTTT. This translates into CASSMTGSSGNTIYF.

The chain employs TRBV19 and TRBJ2-1, with 9 bases that match TRBD2. Germline V gives CDR1 LNHDA, CDR2 SQIVND (reference sequence). The junction had 3 bases not matched to a gene; V was cut back by 5 bases and J by 4 bases. CDR3 length: 14 amino acids. The CDR3, as DNA: TGTGCCAGTAGTGGCGGGGGGGATTACAATGAGCAGTTCTTC. Protein sequence: CASSGGGDYNEQFF.

The J gene is TRBJ1-1, the V gene TRBV12-3 or TRBV12-4; tentative D call: TRBD1 (5 bases). This CDR3 has 13 amino acids. V lost 2 bases and J lost 5, with 9 bases in between. This chain's CDR3 is CASSLLEGTEAFF. For the CDR3, the DNA is TGTGCCAGCAGTTTATTGGAGGGGACTGAAGCTTTCTTT.

A single count supports this clone. This rearrangement joins TRBV29-1 to TRBJ1-2; TRBD1 might be the D (5 bases). Germline V gene sequence: CDR1 SQVTM, CDR2 ANQGSEA. The CDR3 totals 11 residues. The ends were cut back, 3 bases at V and 6 bases at J, with 8 bases in the middle. The CDR3 reads CSVDRVDGYTF. The CDR3 coding sequence is TGCAGCGTTGACAGGGTGGATGGCTACACCTTC.

This clone was counted between two and nine times. The rearrangement uses TRBV7-2 and TRBJ1-1; no clear D. The CDR3 runs to 13 residues. The ends were cut back, 5 bases at V and 1 base at J, with 8 bases in the middle. Germline V gene sequence: CDR1 SGHTA, CDR2 FQGNSA. In DNA form, the CDR3 reads TGTGCCAGCAGCCAACAGCCGAACACTGAAGCTTTCTTT. It translates to CASSQQPNTEAFF.

This chain uses TRBV28 with TRBJ2-5, with 7 bases matching TRBD1. The germline V gene has CDR1 MDHEN and CDR2 SYDVKM. Losses at the gene ends were 6 bases for V and 6 bases for J; bases not matched to a gene: 7. The CDR3 runs 13 residues. The CDR3 coding sequence is TGTGCCAGCAGCCCAGGGGGTTTACAGACCCAGTACTTC. It translates to CASSPGGLQTQYF.

This rearrangement joins TRBV18 to TRBJ2-5; 11 positions agree with TRBD2. Germline CDR1 reads KGHSH; CDR2 reads LQKENI. This CDR3 is built from 17 residues. Germline trimming cut 0 bases from V and 5 bases from J; bases unmatched to any gene: 8. CDR3 sequence: CASSPPNSWTSGETQYF. The CDR3 bases are TGTGCCAGCTCACCACCAAATTCTTGGACTAGCGGGGAGACCCAGTACTTC.

CDR3 DNA sequence: TGTGCCAGTACCCCGGGACACTTATCCTCTGGGGCCAACGTCCTGACTTTC. Translation: CASTPGHLSSGANVLTF. The gene calls are TRBV19 and TRBJ2-6, with a possible D match to TRBD1 (6 bases). The CDR3 has 17 residues. The V end lost 7 bases, the J end lost 0 bases, and 16 bases lay between the germline ends. CDR1 LNHDA and CDR2 SQIVND come from the germline V gene (reference sequence). Complete variable domain (other parts from reference TRBV19 and TRBJ2-6): DGGITQSPKYLFRKEGQNVTLSCEQNLNHDAMYWYRQDPGQGLRLIYYSQIVNDFQKGDIAEGYSVSREKKESFPLTVTSAQKNPTAFYLCASTPGHLSSGANVLTFGAGSRLTVL.

This chain uses TRBV11-2 with TRBJ2-7, with D possibly TRBD1 on 6 matching bases. Germline lookup yields CDR1 SGHAT and CDR2 FQNNGV. V was shortened by 1 base and J by 7 bases, with 17 bases between the two germline ends. This CDR3 has 15 amino acids. The CDR3 sequence: CASSLGTGTIREQYF. In DNA, the CDR3 is TGTGCCAGCAGCTTAGGAACAGGGACCATACGGGAGCAGTACTTC.

The CDR3 nucleotides read TGTGCCAGCAGCCACCCGGGGGGGCCTTCAAACAATGAGCAGTTCTTC. Amino acids: CASSHPGGPSNNEQFF. The rearrangement links TRBV14 to TRBJ2-1; 8 bases fit TRBD2. Germline CDR1 is SGHDN and CDR2 is FVKESK. The CDR3 runs to 16 residues. J lost 5 bases, V lost 3 bases, and 9 bases had no gene match.

V gene TRBV3-1 (or the pseudogene TRBV3-2) combines with J gene TRBJ1-4; D is perhaps TRBD1 (6 bases). Germline assignment: CDR1 LGHDT and CDR2 YNNKEL (reference sequence). The length of the CDR3 is 16 residues. Trimming left V 1 base short and J 4 bases short, with 13 bases between. The CDR3 spells CASSQARTAFNEKLFF. DNA of the CDR3: TGTGCCAGCAGCCAAGCCCGGACAGCTTTTAATGAAAAACTGTTTTTT.

The gene calls are TRBV9 and TRBJ2-1, with 8 bases lining up with TRBD2. With V trimmed by 0 bases and J by 10 bases, 6 bases remained unmatched. The CDR3 sequence is 14 residues long. CDR1 is SGDLS, CDR2 YYNGEE, per germline. The chain's CDR3 is CASSVVGSGDEQFF. The CDR3 coding sequence is TGTGCCAGCAGCGTAGTTGGTAGCGGGGACGAGCAGTTCTTC.

The chain carries TRBV5-1 and TRBJ1-1, with 9 positions matching TRBD1. V lost 2 bases, J lost 4 bases, and 6 bases stayed unmatched. The germline V gene has CDR1 SGHRS and CDR2 YFSETQ. The CDR3 spans 15 residues. The CDR3 bases are TGCGCCAGCAGCTTCAATGCGGACAGGGGCACTGAAGCTTTCTTT. Amino acids: CASSFNADRGTEAFF. Supplemented by reference TRBV5-1 and TRBJ1-1, the full variable domain reads KAGVTQTPRYLIKTRGQQVTLSCSPISGHRSVSWYQQTPGQGLQFLFEYFSETQRNKGNFPGRFSGRQFSNSRSEMNVSTLELGDSALYLCASSFNADRGTEAFFGQGTRLTVV.